This T cell receptor beta chain was documented in a study of T cells after yellow fever vaccination. On the study more broadly: Preparing low-cell-number fractions relied on SMART-Seq v4 Ultra Low Input. Findings and limits, study-wide: The study noted that FACS-sorted repertoires could contain abundant clonotypes contaminating from the bulk population. Clones that expanded after primary vaccination mostly reappeared after the booster (just over 95% CD4, about 91% CD8).

For this clonotype: Its antigen is unknown.

TCRdb itself ran the 5' RACE reads through MiXCR, one entry per CDR3 protein. The sample yields more than 300,000 distinct CDR3 sequences, around 7% seen once. Sequencing used PBMCs, obtained about 41 days after the first yellow fever vaccination. The receptor's source is a man aged 18 to 29 who received the YFV17D yellow fever vaccine.

The CDR3 DNA reads as TGTGCCAGCAGTTTAGTCCAGGGGCCATCTCACAATGAGCAGTTCTTC. Its translation: CASSLVQGPSHNEQFF. The chain joins TRBV27 to TRBJ2-1, with a tentative D call TRBD1 (6 bases). This CDR3 contains 16 residues. Germline V gene sequence: CDR1 MNHEY, CDR2 SMNVEV (reference sequence). The germline V and J ends were trimmed by 2 bases and 5 bases, with 16 bases remaining between them.